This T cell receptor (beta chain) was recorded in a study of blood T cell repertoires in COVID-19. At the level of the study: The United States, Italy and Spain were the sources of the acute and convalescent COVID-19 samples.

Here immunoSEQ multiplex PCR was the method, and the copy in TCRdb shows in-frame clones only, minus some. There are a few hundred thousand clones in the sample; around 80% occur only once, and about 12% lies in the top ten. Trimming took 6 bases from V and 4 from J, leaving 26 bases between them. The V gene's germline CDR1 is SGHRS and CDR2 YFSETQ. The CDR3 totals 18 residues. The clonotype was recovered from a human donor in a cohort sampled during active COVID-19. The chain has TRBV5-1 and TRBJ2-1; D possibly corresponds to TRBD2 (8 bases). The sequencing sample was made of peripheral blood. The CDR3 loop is CASTYRGLEKDGYNEQFF. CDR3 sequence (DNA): TGCGCCAGCACATACAGGGGACTAGAGAAGGATGGGTACAATGAGCAGTTCTTC.